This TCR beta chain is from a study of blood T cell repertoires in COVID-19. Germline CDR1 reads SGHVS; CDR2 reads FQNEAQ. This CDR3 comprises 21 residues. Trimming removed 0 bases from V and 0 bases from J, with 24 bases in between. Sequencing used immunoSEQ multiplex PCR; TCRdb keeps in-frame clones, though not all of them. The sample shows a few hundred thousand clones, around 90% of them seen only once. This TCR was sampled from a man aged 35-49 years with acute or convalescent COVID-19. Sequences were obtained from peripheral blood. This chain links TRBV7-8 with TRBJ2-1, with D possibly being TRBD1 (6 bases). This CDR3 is CASSLAGMVLGAPSSYNEQFF. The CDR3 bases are TGTGCCAGCAGCTTAGCTGGGATGGTTTTGGGGGCTCCCAGCTCCTACAATGAGCAGTTCTTC.